This TCR beta chain was sequenced in a study of T cell responses to AZD1222 COVID-19 vaccine (dated by TCRdb to the early 2020s). General notes on the study: A total of 230 to 250 trial participants underwent TCR sequencing, of whom 207 received two doses of AZD1222 and about 25 received two doses of the MenACWY control vaccine. Trial participants were enrolled by age into 18-55, 56-69 and 70-plus year subgroups, with approximately 150, 30 and 60 TCR-sequenced participants respectively. The full study reports these points: The vaccine-associated CD4 TCRs covered the entire spike protein, and the dominant responses fell in regions 160-218 and 743-854. Spike-specific TCR breadth and depth rose significantly after two AZD1222 doses compared with day 0 and with MenACWY recipients. Conclusions about previously exposed vaccinees were limited because only a handful of AZD1222 recipients were SARS-CoV-2 seropositive at baseline. Epitopes outside the regions mutated in the B.1.351 and B.1.1.7 variants were reportedly recognized by nearly half of the unique spike-specific TCRs. Participants were mostly white British, with more females than males. The authors suggested clonal diversity may have been underestimated. The 56-69-year group was small, and its depth increase did not reach significance, likely because of low power. Because no day 14 peak-response samples were available, repertoires were characterized only after the peak T cell response.

The CDR3 regions of human TCRbeta chains were subjected to immunosequencing. From the authors' description of their analysis: TCRs in the repertoires were compared against a reference library of SARS-CoV-2-specific TCRs that had been generated with the MIRA antigen-specificity platform. Breadth meant the fraction of unique TCRs that were SARS-CoV-2-associated, whereas depth meant the fraction of total T cells that were SARS-CoV-2-associated. Using the MIRA data, every spike-specific TCR was mapped to the spike region that the TCR reacted to and assigned to either a CD4 or a CD8 class. Log10-transformed breadth and depth values were compared by one-way ANOVA with Sidak's multiple comparisons tests. The clones in this table, taken by TCRdb from immuneACCESS, are in-frame only. Not every clone is retained; where verified, under half of the shortfall comes from an unresolved V gene, and the cause of the rest is unknown. That table supplies the V and J calls and clone size; D and trimming were determined from the DNA. For this sample there are over 120,000 clones; 85% to 95% appear just once. The ten largest clones add up to roughly an eighth of the sample.

Between the V and J ends, shortened by 5 bases and 4 bases respectively, the junction contains 9 bases. Per the germline V gene (reference sequence), MNHEY is the CDR1 and SMNVEV is the CDR2. The CDR3 numbers 13 residues from cysteine through phenylalanine. Only the CDR3 portion is preserved as DNA: 39 bases, with reading frame beginning at the first base. In light of the paper, this sample's time point label describes: sample from adult after SARS-CoV-2 infection, after symptom onset. A couple of convalescent COVID-19 patients, sampled after symptom onset from adults with prior SARS-CoV-2 infection, were also TCR-sequenced for comparison. As for this clone: What this receptor recognizes is not known. No much larger clonotype is one base removed from it; base qualities were not supplied.

The chain is assembled from TRBV27 and TRBJ2-1; no D gene can be assigned with confidence. This clonotype was obtained from an adult who had recovered from COVID-19. The sequencing used peripheral blood, collected after recovery from COVID-19. The CDR3 protein is CASSNLLYNEQFF. The bases read TGTGCCAGCAGTAATCTATTATACAATGAGCAGTTCTTC.